The sequence of this TCR beta chain was determined in a study of blood T cells in healthy people across ages. A sample-barcoded 5' primer and a J-beta primer mix were used in a second PCR of roughly 6 to 11 cycles. In TCRdb, the 5' RACE reads were re-called with MiXCR into one record per CDR3 protein. The sample has 1 million or so distinct CDR3 sequences, 40% to 55% seen once. The people who gave samples were healthy Caucasians from Russia, aged roughly 6 to 100. This CDR3 is 12 amino acids long. Study-wide results and caveats: Researchers said unsorted PBMCs prevented a conclusive naive versus antigen-experienced comparison. Estimated diversity that came from one million T cells was considered an underestimate.

This clonotype was observed a few times. The antigen remains undetermined. The junction departs from the called germline gene at one end, perhaps through a read error. This TCR was sampled from a woman aged 60-75 years in good health. Specimen: blood. The rearrangement links TRBV12-3 or TRBV12-4 to TRBJ2-4; no definite D call. DNA of the CDR3: TGTGCCAGCAGTATGGCCAGAAACATTCAGTACTTC. This codes for CASSMARNIQYF.